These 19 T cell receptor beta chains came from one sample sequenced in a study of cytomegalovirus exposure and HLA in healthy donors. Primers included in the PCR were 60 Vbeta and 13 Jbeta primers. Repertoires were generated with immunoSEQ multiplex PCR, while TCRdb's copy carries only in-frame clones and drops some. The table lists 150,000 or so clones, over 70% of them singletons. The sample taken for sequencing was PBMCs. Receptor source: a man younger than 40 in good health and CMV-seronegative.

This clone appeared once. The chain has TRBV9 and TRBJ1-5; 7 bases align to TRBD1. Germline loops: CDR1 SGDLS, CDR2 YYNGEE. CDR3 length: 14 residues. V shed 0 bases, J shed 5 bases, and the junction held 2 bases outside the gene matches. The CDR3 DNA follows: TGTGCCAGCAGCGTAGGACAGGGTTATCAGCCCCAGCATTTT. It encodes CASSVGQGYQPQHF.

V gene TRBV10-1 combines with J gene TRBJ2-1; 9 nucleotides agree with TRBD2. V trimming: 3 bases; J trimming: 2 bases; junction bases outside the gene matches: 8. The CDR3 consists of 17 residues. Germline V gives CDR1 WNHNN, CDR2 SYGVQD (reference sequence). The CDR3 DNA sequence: TGCGCCAGCAGTGAATCGGTAGCGGGAGTGGCCTACAATGAGCAGTTCTTC. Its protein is CASSESVAGVAYNEQFF.

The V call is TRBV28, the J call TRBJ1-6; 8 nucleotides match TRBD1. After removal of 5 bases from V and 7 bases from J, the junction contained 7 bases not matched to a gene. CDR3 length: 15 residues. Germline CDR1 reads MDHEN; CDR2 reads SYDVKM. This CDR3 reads CASSDLTGGNSPLHF. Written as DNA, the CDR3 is TGTGCCAGCAGTGACCTCACAGGGGGAAATTCACCCCTCCACTTT. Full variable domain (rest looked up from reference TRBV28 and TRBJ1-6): DVKVTQSSRYLVKRTGEKVFLECVQDMDHENMFWYRQDPGLGLRLIYFSYDVKMKEKGDIPEGYSVSREKKERFSLILESASTNQTSMYLCASSDLTGGNSPLHFGNGTRLTVT.

The CDR3 is CSVVPPQGNGELFF. The CDR3, as DNA: TGCAGCGTTGTCCCCCCCCAGGGAAACGGGGAGCTGTTTTTT. The chain uses TRBV29-1 and TRBJ2-2; possibly TRBD1 for D (5 bases). The CDR3 runs to 14 residues. With 4 bases removed from V and 7 bases from J, the gap between germline ends came to 16 bases. Germline CDR1 is SQVTM and CDR2 is ANQGSEA.

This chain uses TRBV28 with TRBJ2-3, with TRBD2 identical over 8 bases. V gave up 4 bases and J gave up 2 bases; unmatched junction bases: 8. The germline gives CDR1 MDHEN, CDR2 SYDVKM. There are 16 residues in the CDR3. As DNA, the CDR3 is TGTGCCAGCAGTTCCTTTAAGCGGGGGTTCACAGATACGCAGTATTTT. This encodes CASSSFKRGFTDTQYF.

As DNA, the CDR3 is TGTGCCAGCAGCGCGGGACGGGTACTCTACGAGCAGTACTTC. This codes for CASSAGRVLYEQYF. The chain has TRBV27 and TRBJ2-7, with D maybe TRBD2 (6 bases). The length of the CDR3 is 14 residues. CDR1 MNHEY and CDR2 SMNVEV come from the germline V gene (reference sequence). Deletions cut 6 bases from V and 3 bases from J, with 15 bases between.

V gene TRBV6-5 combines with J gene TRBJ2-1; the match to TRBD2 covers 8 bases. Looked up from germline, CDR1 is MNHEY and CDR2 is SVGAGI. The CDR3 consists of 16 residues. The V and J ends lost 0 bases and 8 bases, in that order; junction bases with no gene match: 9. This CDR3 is CASSYSSGRVPYEQFF. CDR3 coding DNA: TGTGCCAGCAGTTACTCGAGCGGGAGAGTTCCCTATGAGCAGTTCTTC.

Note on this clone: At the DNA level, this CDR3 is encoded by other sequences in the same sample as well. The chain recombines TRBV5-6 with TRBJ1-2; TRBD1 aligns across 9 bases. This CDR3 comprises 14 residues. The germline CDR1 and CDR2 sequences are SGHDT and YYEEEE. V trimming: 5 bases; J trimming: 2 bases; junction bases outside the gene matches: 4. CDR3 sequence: CASSSDRGNYGYTF. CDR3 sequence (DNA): TGTGCCAGCAGTTCGGACAGGGGAAACTATGGCTACACCTTC.

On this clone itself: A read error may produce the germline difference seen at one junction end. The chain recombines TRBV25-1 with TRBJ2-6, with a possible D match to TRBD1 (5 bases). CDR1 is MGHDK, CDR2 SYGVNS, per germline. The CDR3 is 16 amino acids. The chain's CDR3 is CASSEYSRPGANGLTF. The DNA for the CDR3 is TGTGCCAGCAGTGAATATTCCAGGCCTGGGGCCAACGGCCTGACTTTC.

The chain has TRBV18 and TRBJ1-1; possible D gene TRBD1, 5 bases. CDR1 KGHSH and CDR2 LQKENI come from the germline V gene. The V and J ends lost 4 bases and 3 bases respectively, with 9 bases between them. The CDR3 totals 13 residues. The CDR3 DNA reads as TGTGCCAGCTCACAGGGGTGGGACACTGAAGCTTTCTTT. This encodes CASSQGWDTEAFF.

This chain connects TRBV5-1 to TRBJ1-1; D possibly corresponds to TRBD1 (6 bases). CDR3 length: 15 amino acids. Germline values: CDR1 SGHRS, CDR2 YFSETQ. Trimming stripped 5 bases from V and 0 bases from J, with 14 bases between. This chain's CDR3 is CASRRGTHMNTEAFF. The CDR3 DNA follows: TGCGCCAGCAGGCGAGGGACACACATGAACACTGAAGCTTTCTTT.

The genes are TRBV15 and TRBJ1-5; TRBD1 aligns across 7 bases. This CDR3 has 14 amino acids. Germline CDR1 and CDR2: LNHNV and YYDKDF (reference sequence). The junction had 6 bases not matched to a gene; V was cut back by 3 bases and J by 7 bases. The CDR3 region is CATSSDRESQPQHF. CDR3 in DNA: TGTGCCACCAGCAGTGACAGGGAATCCCAGCCCCAGCATTTT.

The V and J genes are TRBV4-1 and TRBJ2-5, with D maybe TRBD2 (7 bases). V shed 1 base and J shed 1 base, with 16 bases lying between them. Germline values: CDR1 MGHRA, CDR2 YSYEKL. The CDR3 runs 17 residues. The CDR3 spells CASSQVGGGRGQETQYF. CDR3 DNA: TGCGCCAGCAGCCAAGTAGGGGGGGGGAGAGGCCAAGAGACCCAGTACTTC.

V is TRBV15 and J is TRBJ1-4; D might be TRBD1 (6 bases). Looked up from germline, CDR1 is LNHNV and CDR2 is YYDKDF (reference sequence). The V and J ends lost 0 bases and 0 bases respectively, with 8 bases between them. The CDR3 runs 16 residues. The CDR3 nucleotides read TGTGCCACCAGCAGAGATAGGACAGCAACTAATGAAAAACTGTTTTTT. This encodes CATSRDRTATNEKLFF. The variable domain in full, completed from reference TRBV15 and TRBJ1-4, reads DAMVIQNPRYQVTQFGKPVTLSCSQTLNHNVMYWYQQKSSQAPKLLFHYYDKDFNNEADTPDNFQSRRPNTSFCFLDIRSPGLGDTAMYLCATSRDRTATNEKLFFGSGTQLSVL.

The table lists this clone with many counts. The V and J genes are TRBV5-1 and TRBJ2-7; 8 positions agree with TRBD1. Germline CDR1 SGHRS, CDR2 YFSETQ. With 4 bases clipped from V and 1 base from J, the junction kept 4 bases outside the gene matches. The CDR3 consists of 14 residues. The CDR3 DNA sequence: TGCGCCAGCAGCCCCGGGACAGGATCCTACGAGCAGTACTTC. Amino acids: CASSPGTGSYEQYF. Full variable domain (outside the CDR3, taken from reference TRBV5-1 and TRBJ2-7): KAGVTQTPRYLIKTRGQQVTLSCSPISGHRSVSWYQQTPGQGLQFLFEYFSETQRNKGNFPGRFSGRQFSNSRSEMNVSTLELGDSALYLCASSPGTGSYEQYFGPGTRLTVT.

The CDR3 coding sequence is TGTGCCAGTAGTCCCGGGACTAGTTTAGTGGGGCAGTTCTTC. It translates to CASSPGTSLVGQFF. The chain carries TRBV19 and TRBJ2-1; 8 bases match TRBD2. This CDR3 is built from 14 residues. Germline trimming cut 5 bases from V and 12 bases from J; bases unmatched to any gene: 12. CDR1 is LNHDA and CDR2 is SQIVND in the germline V gene (reference sequence).

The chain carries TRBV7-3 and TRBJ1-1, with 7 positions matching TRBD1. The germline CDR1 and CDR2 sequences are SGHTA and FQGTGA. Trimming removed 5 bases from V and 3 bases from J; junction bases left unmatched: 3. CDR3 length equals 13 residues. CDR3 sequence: CASSLDRDTEAFF. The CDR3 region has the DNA TGTGCCAGCAGCCTCGACAGGGACACTGAAGCTTTCTTT.

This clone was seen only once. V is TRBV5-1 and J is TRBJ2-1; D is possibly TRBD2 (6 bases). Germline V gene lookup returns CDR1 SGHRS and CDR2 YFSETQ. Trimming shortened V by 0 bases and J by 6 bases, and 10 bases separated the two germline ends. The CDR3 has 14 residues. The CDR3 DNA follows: TGCGCCAGCAGCTTGGGGGACTTCTCCAATGAGCAGTTCTTC. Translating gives CASSLGDFSNEQFF.

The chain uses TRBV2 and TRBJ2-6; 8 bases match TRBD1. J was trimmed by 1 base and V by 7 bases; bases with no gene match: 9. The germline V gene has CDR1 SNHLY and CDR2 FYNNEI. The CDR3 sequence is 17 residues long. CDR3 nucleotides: TGTGCCAGCAATTTGGGACAGGTCCTTTCTGGGGCCAACGTCCTGACTTTC. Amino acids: CASNLGQVLSGANVLTF.